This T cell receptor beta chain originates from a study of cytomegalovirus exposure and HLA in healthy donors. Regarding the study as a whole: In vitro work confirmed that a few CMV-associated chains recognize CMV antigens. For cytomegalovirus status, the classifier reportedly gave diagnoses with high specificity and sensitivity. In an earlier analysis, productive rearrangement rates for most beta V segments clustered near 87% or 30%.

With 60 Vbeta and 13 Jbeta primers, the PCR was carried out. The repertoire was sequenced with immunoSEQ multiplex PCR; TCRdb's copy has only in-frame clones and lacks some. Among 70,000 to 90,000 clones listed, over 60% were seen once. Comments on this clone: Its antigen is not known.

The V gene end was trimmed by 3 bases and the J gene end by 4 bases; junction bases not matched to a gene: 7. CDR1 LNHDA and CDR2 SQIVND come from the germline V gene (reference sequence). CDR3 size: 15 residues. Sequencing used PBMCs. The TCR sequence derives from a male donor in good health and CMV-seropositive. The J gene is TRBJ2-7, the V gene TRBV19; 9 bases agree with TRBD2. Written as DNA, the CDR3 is TGTGCCAGTAGTATCGCGGGAGGGCCCAGATACGAGCAGTACTTC. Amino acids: CASSIAGGPRYEQYF.